The 3 T cell receptor beta chains below all came from one sample that was sequenced in a study of radiation and T cells in renal cell carcinoma. This sample's time point: blood 2 weeks post-SBRT. The treatment here: 15 Gy SBRT to primary tumor, nephrectomy 4 weeks later. Only in-frame clones appear in the TCRdb table, and some are missing; sequencing was by immunoSEQ multiplex PCR. The sample shows some 75,000 clones, 82% of them seen only once. The sample in question was blood, obtained from a patient whose treatment included radiotherapy and nephrectomy. These receptors originate from a man aged 55 to 70 with renal cell carcinoma.

This clone occurred a few times. The V call is TRBV5-4, the J call TRBJ2-1; TRBD2 might be the D (6 bases). From germline, CDR1 is SGHNT and CDR2 YYREEE (reference sequence). The CDR3 spans 15 residues. V lost 0 bases, J lost 10 bases, and 17 bases lay in between. The CDR3, as DNA: TGTGCCAGCAGCTTGGGGCAGGTCCGAGGAGGGGAGCAGTTCTTC. Translated: CASSLGQVRGGEQFF.

The chain uses TRBV2 and TRBJ1-2, with D unresolved. Germline values: CDR1 SNHLY, CDR2 FYNNEI. V was clipped by 6 bases and J by 7 bases, with 15 bases between them. The CDR3 totals 13 residues. The CDR3, as DNA: TGTGCCAGCAGCGATAGGCGGCCTGCTGGCTACACCTTC. Amino acid sequence: CASSDRRPAGYTF.

This clone was observed a handful of times. The chain couples TRBV12-5 to TRBJ2-1; possibly TRBD2 for D (5 bases). The CDR3 totals 15 residues. Germline V gene sequence: CDR1 LGHNT, CDR2 FRNRAP. The V gene lost 5 bases and the J gene lost 0 bases, with 11 bases spanning the gap. Here the CDR3 reads CASGEGGSSYNEQFF. CDR3 nucleotide sequence: TGTGCTAGTGGTGAGGGTGGGAGCTCCTACAATGAGCAGTTCTTC.